This note documents a single T cell receptor beta chain sequence. The clone's antigen remains unknown. Base quality data are lacking; no much larger clone is found one base away. This sample was taken from a study of Siglec-9 on CD8 T cells in melanoma (dated by TCRdb to 2018 to 2020). As for the study more broadly: The study examined the expression of Siglec-9 on CD8+ T cells and how Siglec-9 regulates T cells within the melanoma tumor microenvironment.

The library came from the immunoSEQ multiplex PCR assay. TCRdb carries this immuneACCESS record with in-frame sequences only. Its versions omit some clonotypes, under half of them owing to an unresolved V gene in the studies checked, with the rest unexplained. The sample has 36,000 or so clones on record, 80% to 85% of them singletons. The ten most abundant clones make up more than 1.5% of the sample. Overall results and qualifications from the work: Siglec-9 was reported to mark and regulate an effector memory CD8+ T-cell subset that appeared to accumulate within melanoma tumors.

CDR1 and CDR2 are read off the germline V gene as SGHVS and FNYEAQ. Spanning cysteine to phenylalanine, the CDR3 consists of 13 amino acids. Just CDR3 DNA is preserved here, 39 bases in frame from base 1. Trimming takes 5 bases from V and 6 bases from J, and the germline ends sit 10 bases apart. What was sequenced was Siglec-9- CD8+ T cells sorted from blood. According to the study, the label for this sample's cell subset or site signals: CD8 T cells lacking Siglec-9. The TCR sequence derives from a human donor in good health. The sequence links TRBV7-6 to TRBJ2-2, with an unclear D gene assignment. The CDR3 reads CASSPGNSGELFF. The DNA sequence reads TGTGCCAGCAGCCCCGGTAATTCCGGGGAGCTGTTTTTT.